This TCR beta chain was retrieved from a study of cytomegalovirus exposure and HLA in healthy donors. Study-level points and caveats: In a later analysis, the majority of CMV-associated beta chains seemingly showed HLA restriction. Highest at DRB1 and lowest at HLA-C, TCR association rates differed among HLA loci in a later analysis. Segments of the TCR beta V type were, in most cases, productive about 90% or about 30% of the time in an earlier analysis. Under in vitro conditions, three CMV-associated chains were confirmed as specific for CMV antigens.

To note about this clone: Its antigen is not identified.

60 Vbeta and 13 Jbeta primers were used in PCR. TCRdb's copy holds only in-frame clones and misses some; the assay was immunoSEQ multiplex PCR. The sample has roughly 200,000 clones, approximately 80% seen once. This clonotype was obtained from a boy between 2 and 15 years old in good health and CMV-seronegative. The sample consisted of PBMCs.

The CDR3 nucleotides are TGTGCCAGTGGGGTGGCGACCCTCGGGGACGAGCAGTACTTC. Protein sequence: CASGVATLGDEQYF. The chain employs TRBV19 and TRBJ2-7, with D perhaps matching TRBD2 (5 bases). The germline CDR1 and CDR2 sequences are LNHDA and SQIVND (reference sequence). Trimming pared 8 bases from V and 5 bases from J, leaving 19 bases between. The CDR3 is 14 amino acids.